The 20 T cell receptor beta chains below come from one sample, sequenced in a study of blood T cells in healthy people across ages. Alongside a J-beta primer mix, a sample-barcoded 5' primer served in a second PCR lasting 7 to 11 cycles. In TCRdb, the 5' RACE reads were re-called with MiXCR into one record per CDR3 protein. The table includes some 710,000 distinct CDR3 sequences, 35% to 60% detected once. Sequencing used blood. These receptor sequences come from a man older than 75 in good health.

This clonotype was detected once. The chain recombines TRBV24-1 with TRBJ1-2; 7 bases are shared with TRBD1. V lost 4 bases, J lost 2 bases, and 3 bases stayed unmatched. The germline CDR1 and CDR2 sequences are KGHDR and SFDVKD. The CDR3 runs to 14 residues. The CDR3 region has the DNA TGTGCCACCAGTGACAGGGGACAGAACTATGGCTACACCTTC. This gives the protein CATSDRGQNYGYTF.

V gene TRBV2 combines with J gene TRBJ2-5; the D call may be TRBD1 or TRBD2 (5 bases each). V lost 6 bases and J 9 bases, leaving 17 bases between the germline ends. Germline-derived CDR1 and CDR2 are SNHLY and FYNNEI. The length of the CDR3 is 13 residues. CDR3 region: CASRSRDREAQYF. DNA of the CDR3: TGTGCCAGCAGGAGTCGGGACCGCGAGGCCCAGTACTTC.

In its sample, this clonotype was seen many times. The J gene is TRBJ2-5, the V gene TRBV29-1, with 7 bases matching TRBD2. Trimming cost V 4 bases and J 5 bases; bases outside gene matches: 13. CDR3 length: 15 amino acids. Per the germline V gene, CDR1 is SQVTM and CDR2 is ANQGSEA. The CDR3 DNA is TGCAGCGTTGGAATCGGCGGGTTGGGAGGGGAGACCCAGTACTTC. Translating it yields CSVGIGGLGGETQYF.

The rearrangement links TRBV29-1 to TRBJ1-4; TRBD1 matches at 11 bases. From germline, CDR1 is SQVTM and CDR2 ANQGSEA. The CDR3 runs 16 residues. After removal of 5 bases from V and 10 bases from J, the junction contained 15 bases not matched to a gene. The CDR3 loop is CSVSSSSDRGQGKLFF. The CDR3 DNA sequence: TGCAGCGTTAGTTCCTCCTCGGACAGGGGGCAAGGAAAACTGTTTTTT. The variable domain in full, with the rest retrieved from reference TRBV29-1 and TRBJ1-4, is SAVISQKPSRDICQRGTSLTIQCQVDSQVTMMFWYRQQPGQSLTLIATANQGSEATYESGFVIDKFPISRPNLTFSTLTVSNMSPEDSSIYLCSVSSSSDRGQGKLFFGSGTQLSVL.

This clonotype was detected only once. The gene calls are TRBV28 and TRBJ1-1; D unresolved. The CDR3 runs to 13 residues. Trimming removed 6 bases from V and 3 bases from J, with 11 bases in between. Per the germline V gene, CDR1 is MDHEN and CDR2 is SYDVKM. DNA of the CDR3: TGTGCCAGCAGCCCCCATGCGCACACTGAAGCTTTCTTT. Protein product: CASSPHAHTEAFF.

This chain joins TRBV28 and TRBJ2-5; 12 positions match TRBD1. CDR1 and CDR2 (germline): MDHEN, SYDVKM. V lost 6 bases to trimming and J lost 11 bases; unmatched junction nucleotides: 10. CDR3 length equals 14 residues. The CDR3 DNA reads as TGTGCCAGCAGGGAAGGGACAGGGGGCAGGGAGCAGTACTTC. Protein product: CASREGTGGREQYF.

J is TRBJ2-1 and V is TRBV5-1; D is possibly TRBD2 (6 bases). Trimming shortened V by 0 bases and J by 9 bases, and 10 bases separated the two germline ends. Per germline, CDR1 SGHRS and CDR2 YFSETQ. The CDR3 spans 13 residues. The CDR3 coding sequence is TGCGCCAGCAGCTTGGATGGGCGGGGTGAGCAGTTCTTC. This encodes CASSLDGRGEQFF.

This clonotype was counted only a few times. This chain joins TRBV27 and TRBJ1-4, with D unresolved. The V gene lost 2 bases and the J gene lost 4 bases, with 8 bases spanning the gap. Germline CDR1 reads MNHEY; CDR2 reads SMNVEV (reference sequence). CDR3 size: 14 residues. CDR3 DNA: TGTGCCAGCAGTTTAGGTCGGAATAATGAAAAACTGTTTTTT. This codes for CASSLGRNNEKLFF.

This clonotype was detected only a few times. The rearrangement uses TRBV21-1 and TRBJ2-1; the table's D call of TRBD2 was not tested on the DNA. TRBV21-1 is a pseudogene locus. There are 13 residues in the CDR3. The CDR3 sequence: CASSLRELNEQFF. The CDR3 coding sequence is TGTGCCAGCAGCTTACGGGAGCTTAATGAGCAGTTCTTC.

This clonotype was seen more than once but under ten times. The CDR3 sequence is CASSTQGLLAFF. The CDR3 DNA reads as TGTGCCAGCAGCACCCAGGGTTTGTTAGCTTTCTTT. V usage is TRBV11-2 and J usage is TRBJ1-1; D perhaps matches TRBD1 (5 bases). V lost 5 bases and J 10 bases, leaving 14 bases between the germline ends. The CDR3 sequence is 12 residues long. CDR1 and CDR2 from the germline V gene are SGHAT and FQNNGV.

Note on this clonotype: This clone may be a read error of a much larger clone one base away. The chain couples TRBV9 to TRBJ2-7; 9 bases are shared with TRBD2. Germline V CDR1 and CDR2: SGDLS, YYNGEE. The CDR3 consists of 17 residues. V dropped 4 bases and J dropped 7; count of bases not matched to a gene: 18. CDR3 coding DNA: TGTGCCAGCAGCCCTCTCGGGGGGGCGGGAGGGCCCGTTGAGCAGTACTTC. Amino acids: CASSPLGGAGGPVEQYF. Complete variable domain (other parts from reference TRBV9 and TRBJ2-7): DSGVTQTPKHLITATGQRVTLRCSPRSGDLSVYWYQQSLDQGLQFLIQYYNGEERAKGNILERFSAQQFPDLHSELNLSSLELGDSALYFCASSPLGGAGGPVEQYFGPGTRLTVT.

The chain employs TRBV2 and TRBJ2-7; D gene ambiguous. Germline loops: CDR1 SNHLY, CDR2 FYNNEI. The CDR3 extends over 12 amino acids. The ends were cut back, 4 bases at V and 3 bases at J, with 7 bases in the middle. The DNA for the CDR3 is TGTGCCAGCAGTGGACACAACTACGAGCAGTACTTC. It encodes CASSGHNYEQYF.

This clonotype has a count of ten or more. V is TRBV29-1 and J is TRBJ2-1; TRBD2 matches at 10 bases. This CDR3 region has 15 residues. Trimming removed 6 bases from V and 7 bases from J; junction bases left unmatched: 12. Germline V gives CDR1 SQVTM, CDR2 ANQGSEA. CDR3 protein: CSVDRTSGGHNEQFF. The CDR3 DNA reads as TGCAGCGTCGATCGGACTAGCGGAGGTCATAATGAGCAGTTCTTC.

This clonotype was counted many times. The rearrangement uses TRBV20-1 and TRBJ2-7; 11 bases agree with TRBD2. Trimming cost V 2 bases and J 7 bases; bases outside gene matches: 7. Germline assignment: CDR1 DFQATT and CDR2 SNEGSKA (reference sequence). This CDR3 has 14 amino acids. CDR3 in DNA: TGCAGTGCTAGATTGACTAGCGGGATCAGGGAGCAGTACTTC. Protein sequence: CSARLTSGIREQYF.

This chain links TRBV7-9 with TRBJ2-1; tentatively, D is TRBD2 (6 bases). Germline CDR1 reads SEHNR; CDR2 reads FQNEAQ (reference sequence). The CDR3 length is 13 residues. Trimming took 0 bases from V and 10 from J, leaving 10 bases between them. The CDR3 region has the DNA TGTGCCAGCAGCTTAGCGGGGGGAGGAGAGCAGTTCTTC. This gives the protein CASSLAGGGEQFF.

This clonotype occurred a few times. A much larger clone lies one base from this, so it may be a read error. This chain joins TRBV7-9 and TRBJ2-1, with 7 bases that match TRBD2. V dropped 4 bases and J dropped 13; count of bases not matched to a gene: 13. The CDR3 covers 14 residues. From germline, CDR1 is SEHNR and CDR2 FQNEAQ (reference sequence). CDR3 bases: TGTGCCAGCAGCTACCGGGACTATGAAGAGACCCAGTTCTTC. Translation: CASSYRDYEETQFF.

V usage is TRBV6-2 or TRBV6-3 and J usage is TRBJ1-2; maybe TRBD1 (6 bases). The germline V and J ends were trimmed by 6 bases and 8 bases, with 16 bases remaining between them. The CDR3 has 13 residues. Germline lookup yields CDR1 MNHEY and CDR2 SVGEGT. CDR3 sequence reads: CASRNPQGNGYTF. CDR3 in DNA: TGTGCCAGCAGAAATCCTCAGGGGAACGGCTACACCTTC.

This sequence joins TRBV20-1 and TRBJ2-1, with 7 bases identical to TRBD2. The CDR3 has 14 amino acids. The germline V gene encodes CDR1 DFQATT and CDR2 SNEGSKA (reference sequence). Trimming cost V 7 bases and J 5 bases; bases outside gene matches: 11. This CDR3 reads CSVASTSQNNEQFF. The CDR3 DNA is TGCAGTGTCGCATCGACTAGCCAAAACAATGAGCAGTTCTTC.

In its sample, this clonotype was seen a few times. The chain uses TRBV7-9 and TRBJ1-2; D ambiguous. V gave up 3 bases and J gave up 4 bases, with 12 bases separating them. Per the germline V gene, CDR1 is SEHNR and CDR2 is FQNEAQ (reference sequence). The CDR3 has 14 amino acids. CDR3 region: CASSFEGLGYGYTF. In DNA, the CDR3 is TGTGCCAGCAGCTTTGAGGGCCTCGGCTATGGCTACACCTTC.

Worth noting for this clonotype: One end of the junction does not line up with germline, which may come from a read error. V gene TRBV6-4 combines with J gene TRBJ2-7; D might be TRBD1 (5 bases). The CDR3 runs 16 residues. CDR1 MRHNA and CDR2 SNTAGT come from the germline V gene. CDR3 amino acids: CASSDSPGCESYEQYF. The CDR3 DNA reads as TGTGCTAGCAGTGACTCTCCAGGGTGTGAGTCCTACGAGCAGTACTTC.